The 11 T cell receptor beta chains listed next were all sequenced from one sample in a study of blood T cell repertoires in COVID-19. TCRdb's copy holds only in-frame clones and misses some; the assay was immunoSEQ multiplex PCR. Altogether around 250,000 clones are present, around 84% being singletons, with the ten largest covering roughly 3.2%. Sequenced: peripheral blood. The receptor source for this set is a woman aged 18-29 years with acute or convalescent COVID-19.

This clone was recorded at least ten times. J is TRBJ1-3 and V is TRBV29-1; D unclear. Trimming removed 4 bases at V and 4 bases at J, with 14 bases between. The CDR3 runs to 14 residues. The germline gives CDR1 SQVTM, CDR2 ANQGSEA. CDR3 sequence reads: CSVGSPGLGNTIYF. CDR3 coding DNA: TGCAGCGTTGGTAGCCCGGGTCTCGGAAACACCATATATTTT.

For this clone: One end of the junction is discordant with germline, which a read error may explain. The chain recombines TRBV7-6 with TRBJ2-1; 9 bases align to TRBD2. The CDR3 contains 16 residues. Germline CDR1 reads SGHVS; CDR2 reads FNYEAQ. The CDR3 sequence: CASSLAAGGSSNEQFF. Here the CDR3 DNA reads TGTGCCAGCAGCTTAGCGGCGGGAGGGTCCTCCAATGAGCAGTTCTTC.

CDR3 coding DNA: TGTGCCACCAGCAGAGGGTCCGCAGGGGTGGGGAATTCACCCCTCCACTTT. Its translation is CATSRGSAGVGNSPLHF. The rearrangement uses TRBV15 and TRBJ1-6; TRBD1 is a possible D gene (6 bases). Germline CDR1 is LNHNV and CDR2 is YYDKDF (reference sequence). CDR3 length: 17 amino acids. V dropped 1 base and J dropped 7 bases, with 17 bases sitting between them.

This chain links TRBV6-2 or TRBV6-3 with TRBJ2-2; TRBD2 aligns across 7 bases. Trimming removed 2 bases from V and 0 bases from J; junction bases left unmatched: 3. The CDR3 sequence is 16 residues long. From germline, CDR1 is MNHEY and CDR2 SVGEGT. The CDR3 protein is CASSYASGTNTGELFF. CDR3 nucleotide sequence: TGTGCCAGCAGTTACGCAAGCGGGACGAACACCGGGGAGCTGTTTTTT.

The chain joins TRBV5-1 to TRBJ1-4; D may be TRBD1 (6 bases). CDR1 is SGHRS, CDR2 YFSETQ, per germline. V lost 4 bases to trimming and J lost 3 bases, with 10 bases between them. The CDR3 consists of 14 residues. CDR3: CASSKDSSNEKLFF. In nucleotides, the CDR3 is TGCGCCAGCAGCAAGGACAGCTCTAATGAAAAACTGTTTTTT.

The chain couples TRBV7-2 to TRBJ2-7; D is ambiguous. V lost 8 bases and J 1 base, leaving 18 bases between the germline ends. Germline assignment: CDR1 SGHTA and CDR2 FQGNSA. The CDR3 length is 15 residues. The DNA of the CDR3 is TGTGCCAGCGAGCTTAGTTCGGGTTTTTCCTACGAGCAGTACTTC. Protein product: CASELSSGFSYEQYF.

The chain couples TRBV3-1 (or the pseudogene TRBV3-2) to TRBJ2-2; D gene unclear. Germline V gene lookup returns CDR1 LGHDT and CDR2 YNNKEL (reference sequence). This CDR3 region has 15 residues. Trimming removed 4 bases at V and 3 bases at J, with 12 bases between. The CDR3 DNA follows: TGTGCCAGCAGCCCCTTTGGTCCGGACACCGGGGAGCTGTTTTTT. Translated, it gives CASSPFGPDTGELFF.

CDR3 in DNA: TGTGCCACCAGTGACCCCAGGACTACATCAGGCGAGCAGTACTTC. This gives the protein CATSDPRTTSGEQYF. The V and J genes are TRBV24-1 and TRBJ2-7; the D gene is possibly TRBD2 (6 bases). The V gene's germline CDR1 is KGHDR and CDR2 SFDVKD. The CDR3 contains 15 residues. With 4 bases removed from V and 6 bases from J, the gap between germline ends came to 18 bases.

This clone has just one count. This chain connects TRBV4-3 to TRBJ2-1; 8 nucleotides agree with TRBD2. Losses at the gene ends were 3 bases for V and 7 bases for J; bases not matched to a gene: 11. This CDR3 region has 16 residues. Germline-derived CDR1 and CDR2 are LGHNA and YSLEER. The CDR3 here is CASSQLSGSGGNEQFF. CDR3 nucleotides: TGCGCCAGCAGCCAGCTAAGCGGGAGTGGAGGTAATGAGCAGTTCTTC.

The chain combines TRBV6-6 with TRBJ2-7, with TRBD1 matching 9 bases. After removal of 6 bases from V and 3 bases from J, the junction contained 6 bases not matched to a gene. Germline values: CDR1 MNHNY, CDR2 SVGAGI (reference sequence). The CDR3 has 14 amino acids. This chain's CDR3 is CASRTGGNIYEQYF. CDR3 in DNA: TGTGCCAGCAGGACAGGGGGGAACATCTACGAGCAGTACTTC.

This clone was observed once. The genes are TRBV6-5 and TRBJ1-6; 11 bases align to TRBD1. Germline loops: CDR1 MNHEY, CDR2 SVGAGI. This CDR3 region has 16 residues. J lost 9 bases, V lost 2 bases, and 6 bases had no gene match. The CDR3 bases are TGTGCCAGCAGTTACGGGACAGGGGGATATGCTTCACCCCTCCACTTT. This sequence encodes CASSYGTGGYASPLHF.